The clone carrying this T cell receptor (beta chain) has only a few counts. This entry belongs to a study of T-cell reconstitution after alpha-beta-depleted transplantation in children. Unique molecular identifiers were used in preparing the TCRbeta library. Via MiXCR, TCRdb re-called the PCR reads, giving one row per CDR3 protein. The profile covers some 490,000 distinct CDR3 sequences, with around 13% appearing a single time and roughly 5.4% taken by the ten largest. The origin of this receptor is a human donor who donated a stem cell graft to a child with combined immunodeficiency. This specimen was PBMCs from the stem cell graft donor, taken from the stem cell graft.

The CDR3 DNA reads TGTGCCAGCATTTCACCCCGAACAGGGGTTGGAGAGACCCAGTACTTC. As protein: CASISPRTGVGETQYF. This chain joins TRBV6-2 or TRBV6-3 and TRBJ2-5; 7 bases align to TRBD1. Germline V gene sequence: CDR1 MNHEY, CDR2 SVGEGT. With 7 bases clipped from V and 4 bases from J, the junction kept 15 bases outside the gene matches. This CDR3 is built from 16 residues.